The 6 T cell receptor beta chains given below trace back to one sample, sequenced in a study of brain T cells in children with intractable seizures (dated by TCRdb to 2020 to 2023). What this sample's time point label stands for: resected brain tissue, or blood drawn just prior to surgery. The library was obtained by the immunoSEQ multiplex PCR assay. TCRdb carries this immuneACCESS record with in-frame sequences only. Its versions omit some clonotypes, under half of them owing to an unresolved V gene in the studies checked, with the rest unexplained. The sample has about 80,000 clones on record, approximately 90% of them singletons. Approximately 24% of the sample is held by the ten biggest clonotypes. The material sequenced was peripheral blood, taken at surgery. These receptors came from a girl aged 2-15 years with Rasmussen encephalitis and intractable seizures.

The genes are TRBV6-2 or TRBV6-3 and TRBJ2-7, with D hard to call. This CDR3 is 16 amino acids long. The germline gives CDR1 MNHEY, CDR2 SVGEGT. Trimming shortened V by 5 bases and J by 3 bases, and 20 bases separated the two germline ends. The CDR3 here is CASSARLYRTNYEQYF. In nucleotides, the CDR3 is TGTGCCAGCAGTGCAAGGCTTTATCGGACCAACTACGAGCAGTACTTC.

The chain uses TRBV10-3 and TRBJ2-1; 11 nucleotides line up with TRBD2. There are 20 residues in the CDR3. CDR1 is ENHRY, CDR2 SYGVKD, per germline. Trimming removed 3 bases from V and 0 bases from J; junction bases left unmatched: 13. The CDR3 loop is CAISDSGSSGGSSSYNEQFF. The CDR3 nucleotides read TGTGCCATCAGTGATTCGGGGTCTAGCGGGGGGTCAAGCTCCTACAATGAGCAGTTCTTC.

CDR3 sequence: CASSFGPSNYGYTF. CDR3 DNA: TGTGCCAGCAGCTTTGGGCCTTCTAACTATGGCTACACCTTC. This rearrangement joins TRBV7-9 to TRBJ1-2; D gene ambiguous. Germline CDR1 SEHNR, CDR2 FQNEAQ (reference sequence). CDR3 length equals 14 residues. Trimming removed 3 bases from V and 0 bases from J, with 8 bases in between.

This chain links TRBV7-3 with TRBJ2-3; 7 bases match TRBD1. V lost 0 bases, J lost 1 base, and 4 bases stayed unmatched. This CDR3 comprises 16 residues. CDR1 and CDR2 (germline): SGHTA, FQGTGA. This CDR3 reads CASSLTFQGGTDTQYF. CDR3 in DNA: TGTGCCAGCAGCTTAACATTCCAGGGGGGCACAGATACGCAGTATTTT.

The chain is built from TRBV25-1 and TRBJ1-4, with 9 bases lining up with TRBD1. This CDR3 region has 15 residues. Germline V CDR1 and CDR2: MGHDK, SYGVNS. The trim removed 6 bases at V and 6 bases at J, leaving 8 bases unmatched. The chain's CDR3 is CASSPNTGGYEKLFF. As DNA, the CDR3 is TGTGCCAGCAGCCCCAATACAGGGGGCTATGAAAAACTGTTTTTT.

The chain combines TRBV24-1 with TRBJ2-1, with TRBD2 matching 8 bases. Trimming removed 4 bases from V and 9 bases from J; junction bases left unmatched: 7. The CDR3 extends over 14 amino acids. Germline CDR1 and CDR2: KGHDR and SFDVKD. The CDR3 DNA follows: TGTGCCACCAGTGACCCAGGACTAGCCGGTGAGCAGTTCTTC. Its translation is CATSDPGLAGEQFF.